This T cell receptor (beta chain) was captured by sequencing in a study of blood T cells in healthy people across ages. The CDR3 length is 15 residues. The V end was cut by 0 bases, the J end by 3 bases, with 11 bases between. Only a few counts were recorded for this clonotype. The use of a sample-barcoded 5' primer and a J-beta primer mix characterized a second PCR of about 6 to 11 cycles. TCRdb analysed the 5' RACE reads with MiXCR anew, one entry per CDR3 protein. The table lists roughly 800,000 distinct CDR3 sequences, 25% of them singletons. The same data also contributed to another study, on T cells of mothers and their children.

Input material: blood. The V gene is TRBV12-3 or TRBV12-4, the J gene TRBJ2-5; possible D gene TRBD2, 5 bases. This TCR derives from a boy aged 5-17 years in good health. As DNA, the CDR3 is TGTGCCAGCAGTTTAGCCGGGCGGGCCGAAGAGACCCAGTACTTC. Amino acid sequence: CASSLAGRAEETQYF.